The clone carrying this TCR beta chain was seen more than once but under ten times. Antigen specificity is unknown. This entry is derived from a study of post-analysis software for immune sequencing data. General study findings and limits: There were roughly five TRBV segments more frequent in patients than controls, and TRBV5-6, TRBV5-1 and TRBV20-1 were among them.

Libraries were made from TCR beta cDNA, and they carried unique molecular identifiers. Via MiXCR, TCRdb re-called the PCR reads, giving one row per CDR3 protein. The sample lists hundreds of thousands of distinct CDR3 sequences; approximately 30% were seen once. V lost 3 bases to trimming and J lost 3 bases, with 14 bases between them. CDR3 length: 15 residues. Per germline, CDR1 SEHNR and CDR2 FQNEAQ (reference sequence). This chain uses TRBV7-9 with TRBJ1-2; maybe TRBD1 (6 bases). The TCR originated in a girl between 5 and 17 years old with multiple sclerosis. Sample: blood. CDR3 in DNA: TGTGCCAGCAGCTTTAGGGGGGGGAACGACTATGGCTACACCTTC. Translated: CASSFRGGNDYGYTF.